These 6 T cell receptor beta chains were sequenced from one sample in a study of T-cell memory formation after mild COVID-19. TCRdb processed the 5' RACE reads anew with MiXCR; each CDR3 protein has one entry. The profile shows some 320,000 distinct CDR3 sequences, approximately 14% of them singletons. Sequenced material: PBMCs or a T cell subset sorted from them (not recorded which). The receptors were sampled from a man aged 18 to 30 who had mild COVID-19 (a few samples of this study predate the infection). Cell type and time point are not known.

V and J are TRBV18 and TRBJ2-7, with D possibly matching TRBD1 (5 bases). V shed 2 bases and J shed 1 base, with 9 bases lying between them. This CDR3 spans 14 amino acids. Germline CDR1 KGHSH, CDR2 LQKENI. The DNA for the CDR3 is TGTGCCAGCTCACCATGGCCAGGGTCCTACGAGCAGTACTTC. It translates to CASSPWPGSYEQYF.

V is TRBV5-1 and J is TRBJ2-2, with D perhaps TRBD1 (6 bases). The V and J ends lost 4 bases and 5 bases respectively, with 18 bases between them. The CDR3 runs to 16 residues. The germline gives CDR1 SGHRS, CDR2 YFSETQ. The CDR3 sequence is CASSPHRDTTTGELFF. Written as DNA, the CDR3 is TGCGCCAGCAGCCCCCACCGGGACACCACGACCGGGGAGCTGTTTTTT.

The chain recombines TRBV27 with TRBJ2-3; D is possibly TRBD1 (6 bases). There are 13 residues in the CDR3. Trimming shortened V by 10 bases and J by 2 bases, and 13 bases separated the two germline ends. Germline V lookup: CDR1 MNHEY, CDR2 SMNVEV (reference sequence). CDR3 bases: TGTGCCACGTCCGGGACAAACACAGATACGCAGTATTTT. Protein: CATSGTNTDTQYF.

The table lists this clonotype with a few counts. This chain links TRBV12-5 with TRBJ1-5; D unresolved. Trimming shortened V by 3 bases and J by 4 bases, and 7 bases separated the two germline ends. CDR3 length: 13 residues. Looked up from germline, CDR1 is LGHNT and CDR2 is FRNRAP. CDR3 DNA: TGTGCTAGTGGTTTATCGGGGAATCAGCCCCAGCATTTT. This gives the protein CASGLSGNQPQHF. The full variable domain, with the rest looked up from reference TRBV12-5 and TRBJ1-5, is DARVTQTPRHKVTEMGQEVTMRCQPILGHNTVFWYRQTMMQGLELLAYFRNRAPLDDSGMPKDRFSAEMPDATLATLKIQPSEPRDSAVYFCASGLSGNQPQHFGDGTRLSIL.

This clonotype was seen only a few times. This sequence joins TRBV10-3 and TRBJ1-1; unclear D gene. CDR1 is ENHRY and CDR2 is SYGVKD in the germline V gene. The CDR3 runs to 14 residues. Trimming took off 6 bases at V and 7 bases at J, with 18 bases between the two ends. CDR3 sequence: CAIRGAKGSDEAFF. The CDR3 DNA is TGTGCCATCAGGGGAGCTAAAGGGAGCGATGAAGCTTTCTTT.

The CDR3 bases are TGCAGTGCTATAGCGACAGGGTCGGATAGCAATCAGCCCCAGCATTTT. Protein: CSAIATGSDSNQPQHF. This rearrangement joins TRBV20-1 to TRBJ1-5; TRBD1 agrees at 7 bases. Germline V CDR1 and CDR2: DFQATT, SNEGSKA (reference sequence). This CDR3 has 16 amino acids. V was pared by 4 bases and J by 0 bases, with 9 bases of the junction left unmatched.